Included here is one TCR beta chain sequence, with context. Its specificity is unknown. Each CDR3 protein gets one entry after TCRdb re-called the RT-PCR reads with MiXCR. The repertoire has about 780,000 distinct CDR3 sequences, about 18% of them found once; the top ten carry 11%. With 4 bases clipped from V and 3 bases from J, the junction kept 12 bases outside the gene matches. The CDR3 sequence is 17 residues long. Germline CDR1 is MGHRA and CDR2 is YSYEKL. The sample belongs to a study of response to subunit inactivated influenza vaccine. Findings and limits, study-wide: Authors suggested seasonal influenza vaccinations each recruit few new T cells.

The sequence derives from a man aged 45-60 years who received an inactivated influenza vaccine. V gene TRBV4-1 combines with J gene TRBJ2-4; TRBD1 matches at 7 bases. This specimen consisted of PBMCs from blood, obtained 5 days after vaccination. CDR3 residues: CASSPGQAKGVKNIQYF. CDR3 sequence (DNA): TGCGCCAGCAGCCCCGGACAGGCGAAAGGGGTCAAAAACATTCAGTACTTC.